These 29 T cell receptor beta chains share one sample of origin, sequenced in a study of OX40 agonist ivuxolimab in advanced cancers. Sequencing used immunoSEQ multiplex PCR; TCRdb keeps in-frame clones, though not all of them. The sample shows 45,000 to 70,000 clones, about 89% of them seen only once. The specimen was CD4+ or CD8+ T cells sorted from blood, collected in a trial of the OX40 agonist ivuxolimab. These receptors came from an adult with an advanced solid tumor such as melanoma, head and neck, liver or kidney cancer.

This chain uses TRBV4-1 with TRBJ1-1, with 9 bases identical to TRBD1. Trimming removed 5 bases from V and 5 bases from J; junction bases left unmatched: 9. Looked up from germline, CDR1 is MGHRA and CDR2 is YSYEKL. The CDR3 spans 15 residues. The CDR3 is CASSDTGTGWTEAFF. CDR3 DNA: TGCGCCAGCAGCGACACCGGGACAGGGTGGACTGAAGCTTTCTTT.

The V and J genes are TRBV9 and TRBJ2-1; 12 nucleotides match TRBD2. J was trimmed by 10 bases and V by 0 bases; bases with no gene match: 5. CDR3 length: 15 amino acids. Per germline, CDR1 SGDLS and CDR2 YYNGEE. CDR3 in amino acids: CASSVGLAGAREQFF. CDR3 nucleotides: TGTGCCAGCAGCGTAGGACTAGCGGGAGCTCGGGAGCAGTTCTTC.

The chain joins TRBV5-1 to TRBJ1-3; 8 bases are a match to TRBD1. Germline V gene data show CDR1 as SGHRS and CDR2 as YFSETQ. Unmatched junction bases numbered 6, after V lost 0 bases and J lost 4 bases. CDR3 size: 16 residues. DNA for the CDR3: TGCGCCAGCAGCTTGGCTGGGACAGGTTACGGAAACACCATATATTTT. Protein sequence: CASSLAGTGYGNTIYF.

The chain couples TRBV19 to TRBJ1-2; D gene uncertain. Germline CDR1 LNHDA, CDR2 SQIVND (reference sequence). The CDR3 is 12 residues long. Trimming left V 7 bases short and J 3 bases short, with 9 bases between. The CDR3 region has the DNA TGTGCCAGTAACGGGGAGGACTATGGCTACACCTTC. Amino acids: CASNGEDYGYTF.

This sequence joins TRBV6-1 and TRBJ2-5; D is unresolved. CDR3 length: 15 residues. V was pared by 3 bases and J by 2 bases, with 13 bases between. Germline CDR1 MNHNS, CDR2 SASEGT. The CDR3 DNA follows: TGTGCCAGCAGTGAGACCGGAACCAATCAAGAGACCCAGTACTTC. Translated, it gives CASSETGTNQETQYF.

The gene calls are TRBV9 and TRBJ2-5; 7 nucleotides line up with TRBD2. After removal of 0 bases from V and 4 bases from J, the junction contained 3 bases not matched to a gene. CDR1 and CDR2 from the germline V gene are SGDLS and YYNGEE. The CDR3 is made up of 14 amino acids. The DNA for the CDR3 is TGTGCCAGCAGCGTAGGGACTAGTATAGAGACCCAGTACTTC. Protein sequence: CASSVGTSIETQYF.

The chain joins TRBV7-2 to TRBJ2-3, with 7 bases identical to TRBD1. This CDR3 has 14 residues. The germline V gene has CDR1 SGHTA and CDR2 FQGNSA. J lost 1 base, V lost 5 bases, and 3 bases had no gene match. The CDR3 DNA reads TGTGCCAGCAGCCCCCAGGGGGGCACAGATACGCAGTATTTT. Encoded protein: CASSPQGGTDTQYF.

The V and J genes are TRBV27 and TRBJ1-1; possible D gene TRBD1, 6 bases. Trimming took off 5 bases at V and 4 bases at J, with 11 bases between the two ends. The CDR3 has 13 amino acids. The germline CDR1 and CDR2 sequences are MNHEY and SMNVEV (reference sequence). The CDR3 bases are TGTGCCAGCAGTCAACACAGGGCCACTGAAGCTTTCTTT. This encodes CASSQHRATEAFF.

Note on this clone: Additional DNA sequences in this sample encode the identical CDR3. The chain recombines TRBV5-1 with TRBJ2-1, with 15 bases lining up with TRBD2. CDR3 length: 17 amino acids. Germline lookup yields CDR1 SGHRS and CDR2 YFSETQ. Germline trimming cut 0 bases from V and 2 bases from J; bases unmatched to any gene: 0. The CDR3 coding sequence is TGCGCCAGCAGCTTGGGGACTAGCGGGGGGGCCTACAATGAGCAGTTCTTC. It is translated as CASSLGTSGGAYNEQFF. Supplemented by reference TRBV5-1 and TRBJ2-1, the full variable domain reads KAGVTQTPRYLIKTRGQQVTLSCSPISGHRSVSWYQQTPGQGLQFLFEYFSETQRNKGNFPGRFSGRQFSNSRSEMNVSTLELGDSALYLCASSLGTSGGAYNEQFFGPGTRLTVL.

The DNA of the CDR3 is TGTGCCAGCAGCGTAGGCGGGAGTCGTACCGGGGAGCTGTTTTTT. Amino acid sequence: CASSVGGSRTGELFF. The rearrangement joins TRBV9 to TRBJ2-2; TRBD2 agrees at 7 bases. Germline CDR1 and CDR2: SGDLS and YYNGEE. CDR3 length: 15 amino acids. With V trimmed by 0 bases and J by 5 bases, 4 bases remained unmatched. Based on the CDR3 plus reference TRBV9 and TRBJ2-2, the full variable domain is DSGVTQTPKHLITATGQRVTLRCSPRSGDLSVYWYQQSLDQGLQFLIQYYNGEERAKGNILERFSAQQFPDLHSELNLSSLELGDSALYFCASSVGGSRTGELFFGEGSRLTVL.

The chain is built from TRBV12-5 and TRBJ2-1; 7 bases map to TRBD1. Germline V gene data show CDR1 as LGHNT and CDR2 as FRNRAP. J was trimmed by 4 bases and V by 6 bases; bases with no gene match: 9. The length of the CDR3 is 15 residues. The CDR3: CASGSGTAFYNEQFF. The CDR3 DNA reads TGTGCTAGTGGATCCGGGACAGCTTTTTACAATGAGCAGTTCTTC.

V gene TRBV2 combines with J gene TRBJ2-2, with D hard to call. Germline CDR1 and CDR2: SNHLY and FYNNEI. CDR3 length: 14 residues. V shed 3 bases and J shed 1 base, with 6 bases lying between them. CDR3 in DNA: TGTGCCAGCAGTGACATAGGGAACACCGGGGAGCTGTTTTTT. Translation: CASSDIGNTGELFF.

As DNA, the CDR3 is TGTGCCAGTAGTTCCGGACAGGGACGGGGCACCGGGGAGCTGTTTTTT. Its protein is CASSSGQGRGTGELFF. The chain couples TRBV19 to TRBJ2-2, with 8 bases matching TRBD1. The germline V gene has CDR1 LNHDA and CDR2 SQIVND (reference sequence). V lost 5 bases and J lost 4; bases outside the gene matches: 9. The CDR3 has 16 residues.

The rearrangement links TRBV5-4 to TRBJ2-3; TRBD2 might be the D (6 bases). The CDR3 contains 13 residues. Germline lookup yields CDR1 SGHNT and CDR2 YYREEE (reference sequence). With 2 bases removed from V and 11 bases from J, the gap between germline ends came to 15 bases. The CDR3 DNA follows: TGTGCCAGCAGCTTTACGACCCGGGACTTGCAGTATTTT. It codes for CASSFTTRDLQYF.

This clone was seen only once. This chain uses TRBV10-3 with TRBJ1-1; a weak D match, TRBD1 (6 bases). V was shortened by 9 bases and J by 5 bases, with 13 bases between the two germline ends. The CDR3 sequence is 12 residues long. Germline CDR1 ENHRY, CDR2 SYGVKD. This chain's CDR3 is CAIKGGGTEAFF. The CDR3 DNA is TGTGCCATAAAGGGGGGGGGAACTGAAGCTTTCTTT.

Note on this clone: Compared with germline, one end of the junction differs, possibly owing to a read error. This chain's CDR3 is CASSDLEPGRRAF. CDR3 coding DNA: TGTGCCAGCAGTGATCTTGAACCGGGACGTAGAGCATTC. This chain connects TRBV2 to TRBJ2-7, with D perhaps TRBD1 or TRBD2 (5 bases each). This CDR3 is built from 13 residues. Germline CDR1 and CDR2: SNHLY and FYNNEI.

This chain joins TRBV28 and TRBJ2-7; D remains ambiguous. Trimming left V 5 bases short and J 2 bases short, with 4 bases between. This CDR3 has 11 amino acids. Germline CDR1 and CDR2: MDHEN and SYDVKM. CDR3 bases: TGTGCCAGCAGTCCTGCCTACGAGCAGTACTTC. It codes for CASSPAYEQYF.

The genes are TRBV28 and TRBJ1-1; no reliable D call. V was trimmed by 5 bases and J by 0 bases, leaving 10 bases between them. The CDR3 contains 14 residues. The V gene's germline CDR1 is MDHEN and CDR2 SYDVKM. The CDR3 nucleotides read TGTGCCAGCAGTCAAATCCAGGTGAACACTGAAGCTTTCTTT. Its translation is CASSQIQVNTEAFF. Complete variable domain (other parts from reference TRBV28 and TRBJ1-1): DVKVTQSSRYLVKRTGEKVFLECVQDMDHENMFWYRQDPGLGLRLIYFSYDVKMKEKGDIPEGYSVSREKKERFSLILESASTNQTSMYLCASSQIQVNTEAFFGQGTRLTVV.

This clone was observed a handful of times. V is TRBV5-1 and J is TRBJ2-7, with 7 bases aligning to TRBD1. The CDR3 spans 15 residues. In germline, CDR1 is SGHRS, CDR2 YFSETQ. The V and J ends lost 4 bases and 1 base, in that order; junction bases with no gene match: 8. This CDR3 reads CASSRTWDSSYEQYF. The CDR3 DNA follows: TGCGCCAGCAGCCGGACTTGGGACAGTTCCTACGAGCAGTACTTC.

The rearrangement links TRBV6-1 to TRBJ2-3; D may be TRBD1 or TRBD2 (5 bases each). The CDR3 has 15 residues. Trimming took off 2 bases at V and 4 bases at J, with 13 bases between the two ends. Germline V lookup: CDR1 MNHNS, CDR2 SASEGT. DNA for the CDR3: TGTGCCAGCAGTGAAATGAGGGGAAGGGCAGATACGCAGTATTTT. The encoded protein is CASSEMRGRADTQYF.

V usage is TRBV7-2 and J usage is TRBJ2-5; D is unclear. Trimming took off 4 bases at V and 5 bases at J, with 8 bases between the two ends. CDR3 length: 12 amino acids. Germline loops: CDR1 SGHTA, CDR2 FQGNSA. CDR3 loop: CASSYHSETQYF. The CDR3 bases are TGTGCCAGCAGCTACCATTCGGAGACCCAGTACTTC.

This clone was seen a single time. CDR3 residues: CASRAGGSGVGEQYF. For the CDR3, the DNA is TGTGCCAGCAGGGCTGGGGGATCCGGCGTGGGAGAGCAGTACTTC. The chain uses TRBV6-5 and TRBJ2-7, with D possibly being TRBD1 or TRBD2 (5 bases each). Trimming cost V 6 bases and J 7 bases, with 22 bases left between them. Germline CDR1 MNHEY, CDR2 SVGAGI. This CDR3 comprises 15 residues.

The chain couples TRBV5-1 to TRBJ2-7; 8 nucleotides align to TRBD2. The V and J ends lost 3 bases and 0 bases, in that order; junction bases with no gene match: 2. From germline, CDR1 is SGHRS and CDR2 YFSETQ. CDR3 length: 14 amino acids. CDR3 DNA: TGCGCCAGCAGCTCGACTAGCGCCTCCTACGAGCAGTACTTC. Translating it yields CASSSTSASYEQYF.

The chain employs TRBV7-9 and TRBJ1-3, with 9 nucleotides matching TRBD1. Germline V lookup: CDR1 SEHNR, CDR2 FQNEAQ (reference sequence). This CDR3 contains 16 residues. The trim removed 5 bases at V and 2 bases at J, leaving 7 bases unmatched. CDR3 region: CASSPLGTGPGNTIYF. CDR3 in DNA: TGTGCCAGCAGCCCCCTAGGGACAGGGCCTGGAAACACCATATATTTT.

This clone has just one count. V gene TRBV11-2 combines with J gene TRBJ2-1; D remains unclear. This CDR3 has 14 amino acids. Germline V lookup: CDR1 SGHAT, CDR2 FQNNGV. V was cut by 5 bases and J by 7 bases, with 15 bases left in between. The CDR3 loop is CASSPRLIGNEQFF. The CDR3 DNA reads as TGTGCCAGCAGCCCCCGGCTGATCGGGAATGAGCAGTTCTTC. The whole variable domain, remainder taken from reference TRBV11-2 and TRBJ2-1, is EAGVAQSPRYKIIEKRQSVAFWCNPISGHATLYWYQQILGQGPKLLIQFQNNGVVDDSQLPKDRFSAERLKGVDSTLKIQPAKLEDSAVYLCASSPRLIGNEQFFGPGTRLTVL.

The chain recombines TRBV18 with TRBJ1-4; no firm D call. The germline CDR1 and CDR2 sequences are KGHSH and LQKENI. The germline V and J ends were trimmed by 3 bases and 8 bases, with 13 bases remaining between them. The CDR3 consists of 14 residues. The CDR3: CASSPVRTTEKLFF. Here the CDR3 DNA reads TGTGCCAGCTCACCGGTTCGGACGACGGAAAAACTGTTTTTT.

The rearrangement links TRBV7-8 to TRBJ1-2, with 7 bases aligning to TRBD1. V was pared by 5 bases and J by 4 bases, with 13 bases of the junction left unmatched. The V gene's germline CDR1 is SGHVS and CDR2 FQNEAQ. There are 16 residues in the CDR3. The CDR3 nucleotides read TGTGCCAGCAGCCACCGGGACAGCCTTCTTCGCTATGGCTACACCTTC. This gives the protein CASSHRDSLLRYGYTF.

This chain uses TRBV4-2 with TRBJ2-7; D may be TRBD1 or TRBD2 (5 bases each). The CDR3 contains 13 residues. Trimming shortened V by 5 bases and J by 2 bases, and 10 bases separated the two germline ends. CDR1 is LGHNA and CDR2 is YNFKEQ in the germline V gene. CDR3 amino acids: CASSSQGPYEQYF. The CDR3, as DNA: TGTGCCAGCAGCTCCCAGGGACCCTACGAGCAGTACTTC.

The chain recombines TRBV18 with TRBJ1-1, with no clear D. CDR3 size: 13 residues. Germline loops: CDR1 KGHSH, CDR2 LQKENI. Trimming stripped 4 bases from V and 9 bases from J, with 15 bases between. The CDR3 DNA reads as TGTGCCAGCTCACGATATGACATCGATCAAGCTTTCTTT. It translates to CASSRYDIDQAFF.